This T cell receptor (beta chain) was recovered during a study of molecular identifiers for immune sequencing clone quantification. Study context: Five aliquots were made in replicates from the RNA of around 18,000 or 91,000 naive CD8 cells, and four were sequenced.

Germline V gene lookup returns CDR1 SQVTM and CDR2 ANQGSEA. The CDR3 is made up of 13 amino acids. Libraries of bulk TCR were made by previously described methods (with listed TCR primers). Each CDR3 protein is one row after TCRdb ran MiXCR on the PCR reads. The repertoire includes 400,000 to 600,000 distinct CDR3 sequences, about a fifth of them detected once, and about 0.8% sits in the top ten. General observations from the study: Clones above 20 RNA copies held over 98% of effector molecules, under 1% in naive cells.

To note about this clonotype: Antigen: not known. Compared with germline, one end of the junction differs, possibly owing to a read error.

Sequencing used naive CD8+ T cells from blood, with Jurkat cell RNA spiked in. Subset reported: FACS-sorted CD8+CD4-CCR7+CD45RA+ naive T cells. The chain couples TRBV29-1 to TRBJ2-5; tentatively, D is TRBD1 or TRBD2 (5 bases each). This TCR was recovered from a human donor in good health. Some libraries in this study had Jurkat cell RNA spiked in. The CDR3 nucleotides read TGCAGCGTTGAAATTGGGACCCCAGAGGCCCAGTACTTC. It yields the protein CSVEIGTPEAQYF.